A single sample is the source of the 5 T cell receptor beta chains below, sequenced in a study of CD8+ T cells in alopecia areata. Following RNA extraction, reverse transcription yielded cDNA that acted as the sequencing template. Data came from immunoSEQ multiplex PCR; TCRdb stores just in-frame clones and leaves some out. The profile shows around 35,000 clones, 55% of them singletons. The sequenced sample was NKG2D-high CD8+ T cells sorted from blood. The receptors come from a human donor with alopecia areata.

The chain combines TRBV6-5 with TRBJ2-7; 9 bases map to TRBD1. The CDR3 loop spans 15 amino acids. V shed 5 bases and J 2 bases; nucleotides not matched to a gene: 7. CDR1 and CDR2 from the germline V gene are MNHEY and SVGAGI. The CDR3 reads CASSMDRGSAYEQYF. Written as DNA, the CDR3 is TGTGCCAGCAGTATGGACAGGGGAAGTGCCTACGAGCAGTACTTC.

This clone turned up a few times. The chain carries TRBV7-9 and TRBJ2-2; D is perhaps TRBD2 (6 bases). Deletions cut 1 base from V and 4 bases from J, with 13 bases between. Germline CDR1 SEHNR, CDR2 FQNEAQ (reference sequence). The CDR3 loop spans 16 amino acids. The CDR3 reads CASSLGGMGITGELFF. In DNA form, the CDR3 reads TGTGCCAGCAGCTTAGGCGGGATGGGCATCACCGGGGAGCTGTTTTTT. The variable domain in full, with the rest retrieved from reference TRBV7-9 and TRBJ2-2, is DTGVSQNPRHKITKRGQNVTFRCDPISEHNRLYWYRQTLGQGPEFLTYFQNEAQLEKSRLLSDRFSAERPKGSFSTLEIQRTEQGDSAMYLCASSLGGMGITGELFFGEGSRLTVL.

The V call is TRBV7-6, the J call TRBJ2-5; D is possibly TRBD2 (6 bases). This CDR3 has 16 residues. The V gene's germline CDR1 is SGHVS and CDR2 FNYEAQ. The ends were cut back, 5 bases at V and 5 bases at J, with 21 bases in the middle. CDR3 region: CASSPRGAGNRETQYF. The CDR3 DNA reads TGTGCCAGCAGCCCCCGAGGGGCGGGGAATAGGGAGACCCAGTACTTC.

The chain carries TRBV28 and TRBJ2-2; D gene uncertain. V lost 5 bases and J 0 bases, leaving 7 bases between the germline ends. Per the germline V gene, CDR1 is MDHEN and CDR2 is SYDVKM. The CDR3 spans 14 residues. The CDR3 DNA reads TGTGCCAGCAGTGACCGATCGAACACCGGGGAGCTGTTTTTT. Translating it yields CASSDRSNTGELFF.

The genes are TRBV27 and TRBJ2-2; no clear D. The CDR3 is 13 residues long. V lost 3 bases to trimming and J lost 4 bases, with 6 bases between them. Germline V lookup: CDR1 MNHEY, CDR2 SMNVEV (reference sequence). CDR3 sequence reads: CASSLKATGELFF. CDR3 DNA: TGTGCCAGCAGTTTGAAAGCCACCGGGGAGCTGTTTTTT.